This TCR beta chain was recorded in a study of shared clonotypes between healthy human individuals (dated by TCRdb to the early 2020s). The study in broad terms: The cohort included a few men and two women between 18 and 49 years of age. Per donor, three plates each were used for CD4 naive and CD4 memory, two for CD8 naive, and one for CD8 memory. Libraries were prepared and TCR repertoires were sequenced by different laboratories using diverse techniques, in order to increase sequencing depth and limit assay-specific biases. Each donor's leukapheresis produced roughly between about 0.8 and 10 billion PBMCs. To estimate repertoire size and how much clonotypes are shared between individuals, the study performed deep sequencing of blood TCR repertoires from five healthy adults.

Using the deep immunoSEQ assay, TCR CDR3 regions were amplified from genomic DNA by multiplex PCR. For each cell subset, the extracted genomic DNA was distributed evenly across all wells of several immunoSEQ 96-well plates, and each plate served as one replicate. For sorted subsets, each replicate PCR was loaded with around 220 ng genomic DNA, equivalent to about 30,000 T cell genomes. Purified libraries were quantified with a Qubit 3.0 fluorometer, sized on a Bioanalyzer 2100, and re-quantified with the KAPA Library Quantification kit. Each immunoSEQ 96-well plate was sequenced on its own single-read 150-cycle Illumina NextSeq 550 flow cell. On the study's bioinformatics: Because only junctional sequences without quality scores were contained in the immunoSEQ output, filtering matching that applied to full-length reads could not be performed. Sequences were annotated with PyIR, a Python wrapper for IgBLAST v1.9, using IMGT germline references to assign V/J genes and CDR3. Reads with weak V/J assignments (E-value above 1e-6), missing CDR3, stop codons, out-of-frame junctions, or ambiguous translated residues were removed. V3J clonotypes were defined as sequences sharing the same inferred V gene, J gene, and CDR3 amino acid sequence. To compute the percentage overlap between repertoires, the number of shared unique clonotypes was divided by the size of the smaller repertoire. Richness of each repertoire was evaluated using RTK rarefaction, the Chao1 estimator, and Recon v2.1 estimates of unobserved clonotypes. For all TCRbeta clonotypes obtained by the gDNA method from a few donors, generation probabilities were computed with OLGA. TCRdb took this table from immuneACCESS and kept in-frame rearrangements with V and J called. Such tables lack part of the clones; where checked against another copy, unresolved V genes explain under half of the gap, and the rest is unexplained. That table furnishes V, J and clone size, whereas the DNA furnished D and trimming. The table for this sample lists approximately 2,300,000 clones; approximately 90% of them were counted only once. Of the sample, around 0.4% falls within the top ten clones.

This clone was seen only once. What antigen it recognizes has not been identified. Within one base of it there is no much larger clone, and no base qualities were kept. The donors were healthy, HIV-negative adults with no recently reported acute infections or vaccinations. Every donor was a Caucasian adult residing in Nashville, Tennessee, USA. Magnetic negative selection was used to enrich CD4+ T cells, after which naive cells were positively selected on CD45RA and the negative fraction became the memory subset. Blood was collected by leukapheresis, and PBMCs were isolated by Ficoll-Histopaque density gradient centrifugation and then cryopreserved in liquid nitrogen vapor phase. Analytical flow cytometry was used to check the purity and quantity of every magnetically sorted T cell population. Each sorted fraction had its genomic DNA isolated and then quantified by UV absorbance on a Nanodrop 2000c.

CDR1 and CDR2, per the germline V gene, are SGHTA and FQGNSA. V lost 5 bases and J lost 9 bases, and the count of bases not matched to a germline gene is 9. The CDR3 has 14 amino acids, counting the end cysteine and phenylalanine. The retained sequence is limited to the CDR3, 42 bases, with the frame set at the first base. General findings and caveats noted by the study authors: Incomplete sequencing was indicated by rarefaction of sorted-subset datasets, despite the large sequencing depth. Pairwise subsampling led to the expectation that sequencing depth would affect the degree of clonotype sharing among donors. Sampling was limited to blood, and TCR repertoires in tissue likely differ from TCR repertoires in blood. Larger estimated clonotype richness was generally found for naive subsets than for memory subsets. The small number of donors limited the genetic and exposure-history diversity represented. When a few donors were compared, the shared fraction of clonotypes was around 4.6% for naive CD4, 3.5% to 4% for naive CD8, roughly 2.3% for memory CD4, and under 0.5% for memory CD8. Clonotypes shared by all four sorted-subset donors showed higher generation probabilities than non-shared clonotypes.

Recombination joined TRBV7-2 with TRBJ1-3; 8 junctional bases match TRBD1. The sequencing sample was made of naive CD4+ T cells from PBMCs. In the paper's terms, the cell subset or site label means: CD45RA+ positively selected. This clonotype originated in a man between 18 and 35 years old in good health. Some clones in this sample may be carry-over from other donors' samples. The nucleotides read TGTGCCAGCAGCCTGGACAGGGCGGAGGGCACCATATATTTT. It translates to CASSLDRAEGTIYF.